This passage covers 7 T cell receptor beta chains from one sample sequenced in a study of T cell responses to AZD1222 COVID-19 vaccine (dated by TCRdb to about 2021). Libraries were made using the immunoSEQ multiplex PCR assay. Not all clones reach the TCRdb copy of this immuneACCESS table, which keeps in-frame sequences only. Checked studies attribute under half of the gap to unresolved V genes and leave the rest unexplained. Here the sample has 120,000 to 150,000 clones; approximately 86% occur a single time. Approximately 5% of the sample goes to the ten largest clones. Explained via the paper, the time point label denotes: about 28 days (+/-7) after the second vaccine dose. Sequencing was performed on peripheral blood, taken 28 days after the second AZD1222 dose. These receptors were taken from an adult who received the AZD1222 COVID-19 vaccine.

The J gene is TRBJ2-7, the V gene TRBV28; D gene uncertain. Trimming cost V 1 base and J 2 bases, with 9 bases left between them. Germline V gives CDR1 MDHEN, CDR2 SYDVKM. The CDR3 consists of 14 residues. CDR3 sequence: CASSLYAATYEQYF. The CDR3 DNA follows: TGTGCCAGCAGTTTATATGCAGCCACCTACGAGCAGTACTTC.

V gene TRBV7-9 combines with J gene TRBJ1-1, with D possibly TRBD1 on 5 matching bases. Germline values: CDR1 SEHNR, CDR2 FQNEAQ (reference sequence). The V and J ends lost 3 bases and 3 bases respectively, with 8 bases between them. This CDR3 comprises 13 residues. The CDR3 here is CASSLGVDTEAFF. CDR3 DNA sequence: TGTGCCAGCAGCTTGGGGGTCGACACTGAAGCTTTCTTT. The full variable domain, rest sourced from reference TRBV7-9 and TRBJ1-1, is DTGVSQNPRHKITKRGQNVTFRCDPISEHNRLYWYRQTLGQGPEFLTYFQNEAQLEKSRLLSDRFSAERPKGSFSTLEIQRTEQGDSAMYLCASSLGVDTEAFFGQGTRLTVV.

The genes are TRBV11-2 and TRBJ1-2, with D possibly being TRBD1 (5 bases). Germline lookup yields CDR1 SGHAT and CDR2 FQNNGV. This CDR3 has 16 amino acids. The V end was cut by 4 bases, the J end by 0 bases, with 15 bases between. The CDR3 sequence: CASSSSWGGANYGYTF. In nucleotides, the CDR3 is TGTGCCAGCAGCTCCTCTTGGGGGGGGGCTAACTATGGCTACACCTTC.

This chain uses TRBV19 with TRBJ1-5; maybe TRBD1 (5 bases). CDR3 length: 13 residues. Trimming took off 5 bases at V and 9 bases at J, with 14 bases between the two ends. The germline CDR1 and CDR2 sequences are LNHDA and SQIVND (reference sequence). CDR3 amino acids: CASSPLEGTPQHF. CDR3 DNA: TGTGCCAGTAGTCCGCTGGAGGGGACGCCCCAGCATTTT.

J is TRBJ1-3 and V is TRBV9; D might be TRBD1 (5 bases). V was shortened by 6 bases and J by 2 bases, with 9 bases between the two germline ends. The CDR3 is 13 residues long. CDR1 is SGDLS, CDR2 YYNGEE, per germline. The CDR3 DNA follows: TGTGCCAGCACCGGGGGAGCTGGAAACACCATATATTTT. Its protein product is CASTGGAGNTIYF.

The chain recombines TRBV27 with TRBJ1-5; TRBD1 matches at 8 bases. This CDR3 contains 14 residues. V lost 5 bases, J lost 5 bases, and 5 bases stayed unmatched. Germline assignment: CDR1 MNHEY and CDR2 SMNVEV (reference sequence). The CDR3 sequence is CASSPQTGDQPQHF. CDR3 nucleotide sequence: TGTGCCAGCAGTCCGCAGACAGGGGATCAGCCCCAGCATTTT.

The chain uses TRBV18 and TRBJ1-1; possibly TRBD1 for D (6 bases). The CDR3 totals 12 residues. V was clipped by 3 bases and J by 8 bases, with 10 bases between them. Germline assignment: CDR1 KGHSH and CDR2 LQKENI. The CDR3 spells CASSPQQGEAFF. CDR3 nucleotide sequence: TGTGCCAGCTCACCCCAACAGGGCGAAGCTTTCTTT.